A selection of T cell receptor beta chains follows, all from one sample in a study of read filtering for tumor transcriptome and immune sequencing. TCRdb recomputed calls from the reads with MiXCR, one row per CDR3 protein. This table holds 46,000 or so distinct CDR3 sequences, approximately 18% found once. Specimen: a population of CD138-negative cells sorted from bone marrow. These receptors were taken from a donor aged 40 or over with multiple myeloma. The CDR3 runs from the conserved cysteine through the conserved F or W. D genes are given only for firm matches. Expanded clones are given a class, and other clones once, few, many or no size at all.

CDR3aa	CDR3nt	d_gene	v_gene	j_gene	abundance
CSVGTGANTGELFF	TGCAGCGTCGGGACAGGGGCGAACACCGGGGAGCTGTTTTTT	TRBD1	TRBV29-1	TRBJ2-2	many
CSVSPGSSMNTEAFF	TGCAGCGTTTCGCCAGGGTCCTCCATGAACACTGAAGCTTTCTTT	-	TRBV29-1	TRBJ1-1	-
CASSPPLAGGPVKQFF	TGTGCCAGCAGCCCCCCACTAGCGGGAGGGCCGGTAAAGCAGTTCTTC	TRBD2	TRBV9	TRBJ2-1	many
CASGWGTGSGSNEQFF	TGTGCCAGCGGCTGGGGAACAGGGTCAGGCTCGAATGAGCAGTTCTTC	-	TRBV5-5	TRBJ2-1	many
CASSFSLWTGKTEAFF	TGTGCCAGCAGCTTTAGCCTTTGGACAGGGAAAACTGAAGCTTTCTTT	TRBD1	TRBV7-9	TRBJ1-1	many
CSARDYLRHTGELFF	TGCAGTGCTAGAGATTACCTTAGACACACCGGGGAGCTGTTTTTT	-	TRBV20-1	TRBJ2-2	many
CASSSGLPGRGISYNEQFF	TGTGCCAGCAGCTCGGGACTCCCTGGAAGGGGCATATCCTACAATGAGCAGTTCTTC	-	TRBV5-4	TRBJ2-1	many
CSVELTGQGTGGYNEQFF	TGCAGCGTTGAACTAACGGGGCAAGGGACAGGGGGCTATAATGAGCAGTTCTTC	TRBD1	TRBV29-1	TRBJ2-1	many
CASSLVGPADNEQFF	TGTGCCAGCAGCTTGGTAGGTCCAGCGGACAATGAGCAGTTCTTC	-	TRBV7-2	TRBJ2-1	many
CSVRSTAGTEAFF	TGCAGCGTGCGATCGACAGCAGGCACTGAAGCTTTCTTT	-	TRBV29-1	TRBJ1-1	many
CSAPSGGSPAGELFF	TGCAGTGCCCCCTCGGGCGGGAGTCCTGCCGGGGAGCTGTTTTTT	TRBD2	TRBV20-1	TRBJ2-2	many
CASSAQGINTGAFF	TGTGCCAGCAGTGCACAGGGGATAAACACTGGAGCTTTCTTT	TRBD1	TRBV2	TRBJ1-1	few
CASSLRSSGRAGETQYF	TGTGCCAGCAGCTTAAGATCTAGCGGGAGGGCTGGAGAGACCCAGTACTTC	TRBD2	TRBV7-2	TRBJ2-5	many
CASSSQGLNTGELFF	TGCGCCAGCAGCTCACAGGGGTTAAACACCGGGGAGCTGTTTTTT	TRBD1	TRBV5-1	TRBJ2-2	many
CASSLEIGQEKLFF	TGCGCCAGCAGCTTGGAGATCGGACAGGAAAAACTGTTTTTT	-	TRBV5-1	TRBJ1-4	many
CASSQLTGEFRTDTQYF	TGCGCCAGCAGTCAACTCACAGGGGAGTTTAGGACAGATACGCAGTATTTT	TRBD1	TRBV23-1	TRBJ2-3	many
CSARDRQRSNTGELFF	TGCAGTGCTAGAGACCGACAGCGGTCCAACACCGGGGAGCTGTTTTTT	-	TRBV20-1	TRBJ2-2	-
CASSRGTDYNSPLHF	TGTGCCAGCAGTCGCGGGACAGATTATAATTCACCCCTCCACTTT	TRBD1	TRBV12-3/TRBV12-4	TRBJ1-6	many
CASSSKGQVWETQYF	TGTGCCAGCAGCTCCAAGGGACAGGTTTGGGAGACCCAGTACTTC	TRBD1	TRBV5-5	TRBJ2-5	-
CATSDRTRYYEQYF	TGTGCCACCAGTGACCGGACCCGCTACTACGAGCAGTACTTC	-	TRBV24-1	TRBJ2-7	many
CSVEAGRISDTQYF	TGCAGCGTTGAGGCCGGGAGGATTTCAGATACGCAGTATTTT	TRBD2	TRBV29-1	TRBJ2-3	many
CASLGAGPFEQYF	TGTGCCAGCCTCGGGGCAGGCCCCTTCGAGCAGTACTTC	-	TRBV12-3/TRBV12-4	TRBJ2-7	many
CSVDSFSSPGQGNEQFF	TGCAGCGTTGATTCTTTTTCGTCTCCTGGACAGGGTAATGAGCAGTTCTTC	TRBD1	TRBV29-1	TRBJ2-1	-
CASSLTGGADTQYF	TGTGCCAGCAGCTTGACAGGGGGAGCAGATACGCAGTATTTT	TRBD1	TRBV11-2	TRBJ2-3	many
CASSFRQVSGANVLTF	TGTGCCAGCAGCTTCCGGCAGGTGTCTGGGGCCAACGTCCTGACTTTC	-	TRBV7-6	TRBJ2-6	few
CSVVDRAVAFF	TGCAGCGTTGTGGACAGGGCGGTAGCTTTCTTT	TRBD1	TRBV29-1	TRBJ1-1	many
CSAPGGGETQYF	TGCAGTGCCCCAGGGGGAGGGGAGACCCAGTACTTC	-	TRBV20-1	TRBJ2-5	many
CASSSGLPLGDEQFF	TGTGCCAGCAGCTCCGGACTTCCCCTTGGAGATGAGCAGTTCTTC	-	TRBV7-3	TRBJ2-1	many
CASSSGQVPYNEQFF	TGTGCCAGCAGCTCAGGACAGGTCCCCTACAATGAGCAGTTCTTC	TRBD1	TRBV7-2	TRBJ2-1	many
CSARTSGRHNEQFF	TGCAGTGCTAGGACTAGCGGGAGGCACAATGAGCAGTTCTTC	TRBD2	TRBV20-1	TRBJ2-1	many
CASKTGIDTQYF	TGTGCCAGCAAAACAGGGATAGATACGCAGTATTTT	-	TRBV28	TRBJ2-3	many
CASSPGLPGTDTQYF	TGTGCCAGCAGCCCCGGACTACCCGGGACAGATACGCAGTATTTT	-	TRBV7-2	TRBJ2-3	many
CSARGMGGISNQPQLF	TGCAGTGCTAGAGGAATGGGGGGTATAAGCAATCAGCCCCAGCTTTTT	-	TRBV20-1	TRBJ1-5	-